The 27 T cell receptor beta chains below all came from one sample that was sequenced in a study of neurological immune-mediated disorders. MiXCR, run by TCRdb on the 5' RACE reads, gives a single entry per CDR3 protein. The table records about 15,000 distinct CDR3 sequences, under 4% of them present only once. The source material was CD8+ T cells from blood. The receptors were sampled from a woman aged 40 to 50 in good health.

This clonotype was seen at least ten times. The V and J genes are TRBV7-9 and TRBJ1-1; D is ambiguous. Trimming left V 4 bases short and J 8 bases short, with 11 bases between. The CDR3 has 12 residues. Germline CDR1 reads SEHNR; CDR2 reads FQNEAQ (reference sequence). The CDR3 nucleotides read TGTGCCAGCAGCTGGTATGGGTCGGAAGCTTTCTTT. Its protein is CASSWYGSEAFF. Full variable domain (outside the CDR3, taken from reference TRBV7-9 and TRBJ1-1): DTGVSQNPRHKITKRGQNVTFRCDPISEHNRLYWYRQTLGQGPEFLTYFQNEAQLEKSRLLSDRFSAERPKGSFSTLEIQRTEQGDSAMYLCASSWYGSEAFFGQGTRLTVV.

This clonotype has a count of ten or more. V usage is TRBV2 and J usage is TRBJ1-1; 8 nucleotides line up with TRBD1. This CDR3 has 13 amino acids. Germline values: CDR1 SNHLY, CDR2 FYNNEI. Unmatched junction bases numbered 5, after V lost 6 bases and J lost 5 bases. CDR3 sequence (DNA): TGTGCCAGCAGACCGACAGGGGATACTGAAGCTTTCTTT. Its protein product is CASRPTGDTEAFF.

This clonotype was picked up many times. J is TRBJ2-1 and V is TRBV29-1; 12 bases are shared with TRBD1. The CDR3 contains 20 residues. Germline CDR1 is SQVTM and CDR2 is ANQGSEA. With V trimmed by 0 bases and J by 1 base, 13 bases remained unmatched. CDR3 in amino acids: CSVEDPSGTGGSRSYNEQFF. The CDR3 coding sequence is TGCAGCGTTGAAGATCCTTCCGGGACAGGGGGCTCCCGTTCCTACAATGAGCAGTTCTTC.

This clonotype appeared many times. This chain links TRBV7-6 with TRBJ2-6; D remains ambiguous. The CDR3 covers 16 residues. Germline CDR1 and CDR2: SGHVS and FNYEAQ. V dropped 5 bases and J dropped 2 bases, with 13 bases sitting between them. CDR3: CASSPPRAAGANVLTF. In DNA form, the CDR3 reads TGTGCCAGCAGCCCCCCCCGGGCGGCTGGGGCCAACGTCCTGACTTTC.

This clonotype occurred many times. The chain couples TRBV10-2 to TRBJ2-7; unclear D gene. The CDR3 length is 14 residues. The germline V and J ends were trimmed by 10 bases and 0 bases, with 16 bases remaining between them. Looked up from germline, CDR1 is WSHSY and CDR2 is SAAADI. CDR3 sequence: CATAARQDSYEQYF. The CDR3, as DNA: TGCGCCACCGCAGCGCGTCAGGACTCCTACGAGCAGTACTTC.

This clonotype was counted at least ten times. The gene calls are TRBV6-6 and TRBJ2-3; possible D gene TRBD2, 6 bases. Germline loops: CDR1 MNHNY, CDR2 SVGAGI (reference sequence). The CDR3 totals 12 residues. V gave up 10 bases and J gave up 5 bases, with 13 bases separating them. CDR3 residues: CATWLGGDTQYF. CDR3 in DNA: TGTGCCACCTGGCTGGGGGGAGATACGCAGTATTTT.

This clonotype has at least ten counts. This sequence joins TRBV5-1 and TRBJ1-5, with TRBD1 matching 10 bases. Germline values: CDR1 SGHRS, CDR2 YFSETQ. The junction had 3 bases not matched to a gene; V was cut back by 2 bases and J by 7 bases. The CDR3 loop spans 14 amino acids. CDR3 loop: CASSLGTGEQPQHF. CDR3 nucleotide sequence: TGCGCCAGCAGCTTAGGGACAGGGGAACAGCCCCAGCATTTT.

This clonotype was picked up many times. The rearrangement links TRBV15 to TRBJ2-1; D possibly corresponds to TRBD1 (6 bases). The CDR3 covers 16 residues. The V gene's germline CDR1 is LNHNV and CDR2 YYDKDF (reference sequence). Between the trimmed V and J ends, which lost 0 bases and 4 bases, there was a span of 13 bases. DNA for the CDR3: TGTGCCACCAGCAGAGAGCCAGGGGCGACGTACAATGAGCAGTTCTTC. Protein product: CATSREPGATYNEQFF.

This clonotype was recorded many times. V is TRBV10-3 and J is TRBJ1-1, with 11 bases aligning to TRBD1. Germline CDR1 and CDR2: ENHRY and SYGVKD. The V segment lost 6 bases and the J segment 2 bases; nucleotides outside the gene matches: 2. The CDR3 spans 14 residues. The CDR3 DNA follows: TGTGCCATCAGCGGGACAGGGGGAAACACTGAAGCTTTCTTT. Amino acid sequence: CAISGTGGNTEAFF.

This clonotype is medium-sized. This sequence joins TRBV7-2 and TRBJ2-3; a possible D gene is TRBD2 (6 bases). This CDR3 is built from 14 residues. Germline V lookup: CDR1 SGHTA, CDR2 FQGNSA. V lost 1 base and J lost 7, with 12 bases in between. The CDR3 DNA is TGTGCCAGCAGCTTAGGACTAGACCTTAATACGCAGTATTTT. Residues: CASSLGLDLNTQYF.

This clonotype was observed many times. This chain joins TRBV12-3 or TRBV12-4 and TRBJ1-5; TRBD1 agrees at 7 bases. The length of the CDR3 is 14 residues. The J segment lost 3 bases and the V segment lost 6 bases, leaving 5 bases of the junction unmatched. Here the CDR3 DNA reads TGTGCCAGCAGCCCCGACAGGGCCAATCAGCCCCAGCATTTT. As protein: CASSPDRANQPQHF.

This clonotype was observed at least ten times. V is TRBV4-3 and J is TRBJ2-1, with TRBD2 matching 7 bases. The germline CDR1 and CDR2 sequences are LGHNA and YSLEER. The length of the CDR3 is 15 residues. With 0 bases clipped from V and 3 bases from J, the junction kept 2 bases outside the gene matches. The CDR3 region is CASSQDPSGYNEQFF. In DNA, the CDR3 is TGCGCCAGCAGCCAAGATCCTAGCGGCTACAATGAGCAGTTCTTC.

This clonotype was seen many times. The chain combines TRBV19 with TRBJ1-5; the D gene is possibly TRBD1 (5 bases). The CDR3 covers 13 residues. V lost 7 bases to trimming and J lost 7 bases, with 14 bases between them. Germline V gene data show CDR1 as LNHDA and CDR2 as SQIVND (reference sequence). This chain's CDR3 is CASNPGGRQPQHF. DNA of the CDR3: TGTGCCAGTAATCCGGGGGGAAGGCAGCCCCAGCATTTT.

This clonotype was seen at least ten times. The rearrangement uses TRBV12-3 or TRBV12-4 and TRBJ2-4, with 10 bases identical to TRBD1. V lost 1 base and J lost 5; bases outside the gene matches: 8. The CDR3 totals 17 residues. The CDR3 nucleotides are TGTGCCAGCAGTTTAGACCGTGACAGGGGGCGCGAAAACATTCAGTACTTC. Translating gives CASSLDRDRGRENIQYF.

In this sample, this clonotype turned up a few times. The chain employs TRBV2 and TRBJ2-3; TRBD2 agrees at 11 bases. The germline CDR1 and CDR2 sequences are SNHLY and FYNNEI. Germline trimming cut 7 bases from V and 5 bases from J; bases unmatched to any gene: 11. The CDR3 has 16 residues. The CDR3 here is CASTTRLAGNQDTQYF. For the CDR3, the DNA is TGTGCCAGCACCACAAGACTAGCGGGAAATCAAGATACGCAGTATTTT.

This clonotype was counted ten times or more. The chain has TRBV9 and TRBJ2-7; 9 bases fit TRBD1. With 4 bases clipped from V and 5 bases from J, the junction kept 10 bases outside the gene matches. Germline V gene data show CDR1 as SGDLS and CDR2 as YYNGEE. The CDR3 is made up of 15 amino acids. CDR3 sequence reads: CASSQVGTGTDEQYF. The CDR3 nucleotides are TGTGCCAGCAGCCAAGTTGGGACAGGGACGGACGAGCAGTACTTC.

In its sample, this clonotype was seen many times. The chain carries TRBV7-2 and TRBJ1-6; D is undetermined. V lost 5 bases and J 0 bases, leaving 14 bases between the germline ends. Germline V CDR1 and CDR2: SGHTA, FQGNSA. The CDR3 is made up of 17 amino acids. The CDR3 DNA is TGTGCCAGCAGCGGGATAGGGCCTAGCTCCTATAATTCACCCCTCCACTTT. This gives the protein CASSGIGPSSYNSPLHF.

This clonotype was observed at least ten times. The gene calls are TRBV20-1 and TRBJ2-7, with TRBD2 as a possible D gene (5 bases). This CDR3 has 14 residues. Germline V gene lookup returns CDR1 DFQATT and CDR2 SNEGSKA (reference sequence). V lost 0 bases and J lost 4, with 13 bases in between. CDR3 region: CSARDARGSYEQYF. Here the CDR3 DNA reads TGCAGTGCTAGAGATGCCAGAGGGTCATACGAGCAGTACTTC.

This clonotype has ten or more counts. The rearrangement links TRBV9 to TRBJ2-7; 10 nucleotides match TRBD2. V lost 5 bases, J lost 4 bases, and 6 bases stayed unmatched. CDR3 length: 14 residues. The germline gives CDR1 SGDLS, CDR2 YYNGEE. The CDR3, as DNA: TGTGCCAGCAGTCAAAGCGGGAGGGCTTACGAGCAGTACTTC. This codes for CASSQSGRAYEQYF.

This clonotype was detected ten times or more. The chain uses TRBV25-1 and TRBJ2-1; D is unresolved. The CDR3 is made up of 15 amino acids. Trimming removed 5 bases from V and 6 bases from J, with 17 bases in between. CDR1 is MGHDK and CDR2 is SYGVNS in the germline V gene. CDR3 in amino acids: CASSFKMWAPNEQFF. The DNA for the CDR3 is TGTGCCAGCAGTTTTAAAATGTGGGCCCCCAATGAGCAGTTCTTC. The complete variable domain, with remaining parts taken from reference TRBV25-1 and TRBJ2-1, reads EADIYQTPRYLVIGTGKKITLECSQTMGHDKMYWYQQDPGMELHLIHYSYGVNSTEKGDLSSESTVSRIRTEHFPLTLESARPSHTSQYLCASSFKMWAPNEQFFGPGTRLTVL.

Many counts were recorded for this clonotype. The chain carries TRBV6-5 and TRBJ2-3; no firm D call. The CDR3 covers 19 residues. Germline lookup yields CDR1 MNHEY and CDR2 SVGAGI. Between the trimmed V and J ends, which lost 2 bases and 2 bases, there was a span of 23 bases. CDR3 coding DNA: TGTGCCAGCAGTTACCTCCCTCACCCGAGCCTTGAGGACACAGATACGCAGTATTTT. Translating gives CASSYLPHPSLEDTDTQYF.

In its sample, this clonotype was seen many times. The chain uses TRBV7-9 and TRBJ1-1; 8 bases map to TRBD1. The V segment lost 1 base and the J segment 3 bases; nucleotides outside the gene matches: 4. Germline loops: CDR1 SEHNR, CDR2 FQNEAQ (reference sequence). The CDR3 extends over 15 amino acids. The CDR3 nucleotides read TGTGCCAGCAGCTTAGGAGGGACAGGCCACACTGAAGCTTTCTTT. Amino acid sequence: CASSLGGTGHTEAFF.

In this sample, this clonotype turned up many times. The chain recombines TRBV5-1 with TRBJ2-6, with TRBD1 identical over 8 bases. This CDR3 has 17 amino acids. Germline trimming cut 1 base from V and 4 bases from J; bases unmatched to any gene: 7. Germline V CDR1 and CDR2: SGHRS, YFSETQ. CDR3 residues: CASSLSGGLSGANVLTF. The CDR3 nucleotides read TGCGCCAGCAGCTTGTCAGGGGGCTTGAGCGGGGCCAACGTCCTGACTTTC.

This clonotype was counted ten times or more. This rearrangement joins TRBV9 to TRBJ2-7; D call uncertain. The germline V and J ends were trimmed by 0 bases and 2 bases, with 9 bases remaining between them. This CDR3 spans 14 amino acids. Germline V lookup: CDR1 SGDLS, CDR2 YYNGEE. CDR3 nucleotide sequence: TGTGCCAGCAGCGTAGAAGGACGAACCTACGAGCAGTACTTC. It specifies CASSVEGRTYEQYF.

This clonotype has at least ten counts. The J gene is TRBJ2-3, the V gene TRBV7-2; 8 positions agree with TRBD2. Germline CDR1 reads SGHTA; CDR2 reads FQGNSA. Unmatched junction bases numbered 5, after V lost 4 bases and J lost 2 bases. The CDR3 contains 15 residues. The CDR3 coding sequence is TGTGCCAGCAGCTCACTTAGCGGGGCCACAGATACGCAGTATTTT. This gives the protein CASSSLSGATDTQYF.

This clonotype occurred many times. The rearrangement joins TRBV6-4 to TRBJ2-2; the D is unclear. V lost 0 bases and J 3 bases, leaving 8 bases between the germline ends. The CDR3 runs to 15 residues. Per germline, CDR1 MRHNA and CDR2 SNTAGT. The CDR3 bases are TGTGCCAGCAGTGACTCGGCTTTGGACACCGGGGAGCTGTTTTTT. It codes for CASSDSALDTGELFF.

This clonotype has a count of ten or more. The chain carries TRBV27 and TRBJ2-2; TRBD1 is a possible D gene (6 bases). There are 15 residues in the CDR3. Germline lookup yields CDR1 MNHEY and CDR2 SMNVEV (reference sequence). Trimming shortened V by 4 bases and J by 2 bases, and 11 bases separated the two germline ends. CDR3 bases: TGTGCCAGCAGTTCCCCGGACAGTAACACCGGGGAGCTGTTTTTT. It is translated as CASSSPDSNTGELFF.